One and the same sample provided the 31 T cell receptor beta chains below, sequenced in a study of shared clonotypes between healthy human individuals. Using immunoSEQ multiplex PCR, the repertoire was profiled, and TCRdb retains in-frame clones only, with some absent. The sample has 950,000 to 1,100,000 clones, 78% seen once. The material sequenced was memory CD4+ T cells from PBMCs. Subset: CD45RA-negative fraction. These receptors were taken from a man aged 18 to 30 in good health. Some clones in this sample may be carry-over from other donors' samples.

The chain carries TRBV27 and TRBJ2-3; 8 nucleotides align to TRBD1. CDR1 is MNHEY, CDR2 SMNVEV, per germline (reference sequence). This CDR3 has 14 residues. With 6 bases clipped from V and 4 bases from J, the junction kept 6 bases outside the gene matches. CDR3 residues: CASSWDRIADTQYF. In DNA, the CDR3 is TGTGCCAGCAGCTGGGACAGGATCGCAGATACGCAGTATTTT.

The chain couples TRBV18 to TRBJ2-1, with a tentative D call TRBD2 (5 bases). The germline V gene has CDR1 KGHSH and CDR2 LQKENI. The germline V and J ends were trimmed by 3 bases and 14 bases, with 17 bases remaining between them. CDR3 size: 13 residues. The CDR3 DNA reads TGTGCCAGCTCACCCGGACTGGGTACAACGGAGTTCTTC. Its translation: CASSPGLGTTEFF.

The rearrangement links TRBV19 to TRBJ2-7; 9 bases are shared with TRBD1. This CDR3 spans 14 amino acids. Trimming cost V 2 bases and J 6 bases; bases outside gene matches: 5. CDR1 LNHDA and CDR2 SQIVND come from the germline V gene (reference sequence). This CDR3 reads CASSIPGQGTEQYF. The DNA of the CDR3 is TGTGCCAGTAGTATACCGGGACAGGGAACCGAGCAGTACTTC.

The chain's CDR3 is CASSSWDGQETQYF. The CDR3 DNA is TGTGCCAGCAGCTCCTGGGACGGCCAAGAGACCCAGTACTTC. The V and J genes are TRBV11-1 and TRBJ2-5; either TRBD1 or TRBD2 may supply D (5 bases each). This CDR3 has 14 amino acids. V lost 4 bases to trimming and J lost 1 base, with 10 bases between them. In germline, CDR1 is SGHAT, CDR2 FQDESV (reference sequence).

The genes are TRBV7-9 and TRBJ2-3; tentative D call: TRBD2 (5 bases). The CDR3 is 15 residues long. V lost 6 bases to trimming and J lost 2 bases, with 15 bases between them. Germline values: CDR1 SEHNR, CDR2 FQNEAQ (reference sequence). CDR3 residues: CASRTTSGSTDTQYF. The DNA of the CDR3 is TGTGCCAGCAGAACTACAAGCGGATCCACAGATACGCAGTATTTT.

This clone was seen a single time. The chain uses TRBV5-4 and TRBJ2-3, with TRBD2 identical over 12 bases. J gave up 3 bases and V 6 bases, and 5 bases lay outside the gene matches. Germline CDR1 reads SGHNT; CDR2 reads YYREEE (reference sequence). The CDR3 is made up of 15 amino acids. The CDR3 coding sequence is TGTGCCAGCAAGGAGACTAGCGGGAGTACAGATACGCAGTATTTT. Its translation is CASKETSGSTDTQYF.

This chain uses TRBV9 with TRBJ2-1; D remains unclear. Trimming removed 4 bases at V and 5 bases at J, with 10 bases between. Looked up from germline, CDR1 is SGDLS and CDR2 is YYNGEE. The CDR3 has 13 amino acids. DNA of the CDR3: TGTGCCAGCAGCCTAAACCTACACAATGAGCAGTTCTTC. Residues: CASSLNLHNEQFF.

The J gene is TRBJ1-2, the V gene TRBV10-1; 7 nucleotides agree with TRBD1. The CDR3 consists of 13 residues. Germline V gives CDR1 WNHNN, CDR2 SYGVQD (reference sequence). V shed 5 bases, J shed 5 bases, and the junction held 5 bases outside the gene matches. This chain's CDR3 is CASSPGQLYGYTF. The CDR3 DNA is TGCGCCAGCAGTCCGGGACAGTTATATGGCTACACCTTC.

This chain links TRBV6-6 with TRBJ1-2; D is ambiguous. The CDR3 is 11 amino acids. CDR1 is MNHNY, CDR2 SVGAGI, per germline (reference sequence). The ends were cut back, 4 bases at V and 10 bases at J, with 10 bases in the middle. The CDR3 loop reads CASSWAENYTF. The CDR3, as DNA: TGTGCCAGCAGTTGGGCGGAGAACTACACCTTC.

This CDR3 reads CASSLATSGRETQYF. The CDR3 DNA is TGCGCCAGCAGCTTGGCGACTAGCGGGAGGGAGACCCAGTACTTC. V and J are TRBV5-1 and TRBJ2-5, with TRBD2 identical over 13 bases. V dropped 0 bases and J dropped 5; count of bases not matched to a gene: 1. The CDR3 is 15 amino acids. The germline CDR1 and CDR2 sequences are SGHRS and YFSETQ.

This clone was observed once. This chain connects TRBV7-2 to TRBJ2-7; D is perhaps TRBD1 or TRBD2 (6 bases each). The CDR3 consists of 17 residues. The V end was cut by 4 bases, the J end by 0 bases, with 19 bases between. Germline V gene sequence: CDR1 SGHTA, CDR2 FQGNSA. Written as DNA, the CDR3 is TGTGCCAGCAGCTCCGGGGGCTGGCCCATTAACTCCTACGAGCAGTACTTC. Its translation: CASSSGGWPINSYEQYF. Drawing the rest from reference TRBV7-2 and TRBJ2-7, the complete variable domain is GAGVSQSPSNKVTEKGKDVELRCDPISGHTALYWYRQSLGQGLEFLIYFQGNSAPDKSGLPSDRFSAERTGGSVSTLTIQRTQQEDSAVYLCASSSGGWPINSYEQYFGPGTRLTVT.

This clone was counted a few times. The chain recombines TRBV19 with TRBJ1-1; D not resolved. V dropped 4 bases and J dropped 1 base, with 7 bases sitting between them. The CDR3 is made up of 13 amino acids. The germline gives CDR1 LNHDA, CDR2 SQIVND (reference sequence). CDR3 protein: CASSRTANTEAFF. CDR3 sequence (DNA): TGTGCCAGTAGTAGAACAGCGAACACTGAAGCTTTCTTT.

Concerning this clone: A much bigger clone sits one base away, suggesting this may be a read error. The V call is TRBV6-5, the J call TRBJ2-7; D may be TRBD1 (5 bases). The CDR3 has 15 amino acids. Germline CDR1 MNHEY, CDR2 SVGAGI. Written as DNA, the CDR3 is TGTGCCAGCAGTAAGGCTCCAGGGCCCTACTACGAGCAGTGCTTC. Translation: CASSKAPGPYYEQCF.

This sequence joins TRBV28 and TRBJ2-5; perhaps TRBD1 as D (5 bases). There are 14 residues in the CDR3. Germline CDR1 reads MDHEN; CDR2 reads SYDVKM. Trimming left V 6 bases short and J 5 bases short, with 16 bases between. The CDR3 coding sequence is TGTGCCAGCAGGGGGTCAGGGCCCCCGGAGACCCAGTACTTC. Translation gives CASRGSGPPETQYF.

Remarks on this clone: This is likely a read error, given that the CDR3 carries no conserved phenylalanine or tryptophan at its end. DNA of the CDR3: TGCAGCGTCCGGACCCCTAACTATGGCTACACCTCC. This encodes CSVRTPNYGYTS. This chain joins TRBV29-1 and TRBJ1-2; D uncertain. The germline V and J ends were trimmed by 6 bases and 0 bases, with 8 bases remaining between them. This CDR3 has 12 residues. Germline lookup yields CDR1 SQVTM and CDR2 ANQGSEA.

This clone occurred a few times. The chain carries TRBV5-4 and TRBJ1-2; unclear D gene. Trimming shortened V by 3 bases and J by 2 bases, and 8 bases separated the two germline ends. Per the germline V gene, CDR1 is SGHNT and CDR2 is YYREEE (reference sequence). This CDR3 is built from 13 residues. The CDR3 loop is CASSSFANYGYTF. The CDR3 coding sequence is TGTGCCAGCAGCTCCTTTGCGAACTATGGCTACACCTTC. Variable domain in full (rest from reference TRBV5-4 and TRBJ1-2): ETGVTQSPTHLIKTRGQQVTLRCSSQSGHNTVSWYQQALGQGPQFIFQYYREEENGRGNFPPRFSGLQFPNYSSELNVNALELDDSALYLCASSSFANYGYTFGSGTRLTVV.

V usage is TRBV5-1 and J usage is TRBJ2-3; 8 bases agree with TRBD1. CDR1 and CDR2 from the germline V gene are SGHRS and YFSETQ. With 4 bases clipped from V and 2 bases from J, the junction kept 3 bases outside the gene matches. This CDR3 is 14 amino acids long. For the CDR3, the DNA is TGCGCCAGCAGCCCGACAGGGGACACAGATACGCAGTATTTT. Translation gives CASSPTGDTDTQYF.

This clone was observed a handful of times. The chain links TRBV18 to TRBJ2-7; possible D gene TRBD2, 6 bases. Germline V gene lookup returns CDR1 KGHSH and CDR2 LQKENI. V was shortened by 1 base and J by 0 bases, with 16 bases between the two germline ends. This CDR3 spans 17 amino acids. CDR3 protein: CASSPLSASGPSYEQYF. CDR3 nucleotide sequence: TGTGCCAGCTCACCACTCTCGGCAAGCGGGCCCTCCTACGAGCAGTACTTC.

The chain couples TRBV5-4 to TRBJ1-1; D remains ambiguous. The CDR3 runs 15 residues. Trimming took 2 bases from V and 4 from J, leaving 15 bases between them. Germline CDR1 is SGHNT and CDR2 is YYREEE (reference sequence). The CDR3 loop reads CASSFLSGRSTEAFF. DNA of the CDR3: TGTGCCAGCAGCTTTTTGTCGGGAAGGAGCACTGAAGCTTTCTTT.

This clone has only a few counts. The chain has TRBV2 and TRBJ2-7; TRBD2 aligns across 7 bases. The ends lost 6 bases at V and 2 bases at J; junction bases unmatched: 7. This CDR3 has 14 amino acids. Germline CDR1 reads SNHLY; CDR2 reads FYNNEI. The CDR3 loop is CASRIETSTYEQYF. DNA for the CDR3: TGTGCCAGCAGAATCGAGACTAGCACCTACGAGCAGTACTTC.

This clone was seen many times. The CDR3 region has the DNA TGTGCCAGCAGCCGAGCGACTAGCGGGAGAAGTACTGGGACAGATACGCAGTATTTT. It codes for CASSRATSGRSTGTDTQYF. The V gene is TRBV4-2, the J gene TRBJ2-3; 12 positions agree with TRBD2. This CDR3 is built from 19 residues. Germline CDR1 and CDR2: LGHNA and YNFKEQ. With 4 bases clipped from V and 3 bases from J, the junction kept 14 bases outside the gene matches.

The chain has TRBV15 and TRBJ1-1; D might be TRBD1 (5 bases). Germline loops: CDR1 LNHNV, CDR2 YYDKDF (reference sequence). The ends were cut back, 1 base at V and 1 base at J, with 10 bases in the middle. The CDR3 extends over 15 amino acids. The CDR3 bases are TGTGCCACCAGCAGAGGAGGGACTGCGAACACTGAAGCTTTCTTT. Amino acid sequence: CATSRGGTANTEAFF.

This clone was found a few times. The CDR3 sequence is CASSFTGPLYEAFF. CDR3 coding DNA: TGTGCCAGCAGCTTTACAGGGCCGCTGTATGAAGCTTTCTTT. The V gene is TRBV5-6, the J gene TRBJ1-1, with D possibly TRBD1 on 6 matching bases. The ends were cut back, 2 bases at V and 7 bases at J, with 15 bases in the middle. This CDR3 contains 14 residues. In germline, CDR1 is SGHDT, CDR2 YYEEEE.

The genes are TRBV2 and TRBJ1-4; no reliable D call. The CDR3 has 16 amino acids. Trimming pared 1 base from V and 2 bases from J, leaving 11 bases between. The V gene's germline CDR1 is SNHLY and CDR2 FYNNEI. DNA for the CDR3: TGTGCCAGCAGTGAAGACAGCCTAATCACTAATGAAAAACTGTTTTTT. The encoded protein is CASSEDSLITNEKLFF.

The rearrangement joins TRBV11-2 to TRBJ2-5; D may be TRBD2 (5 bases). The CDR3 covers 16 residues. Trimming pared 8 bases from V and 2 bases from J, leaving 21 bases between. Germline V gene lookup returns CDR1 SGHAT and CDR2 FQNNGV. The CDR3 nucleotides are TGTGCCAGCCGGTCGGGAAGAGGGCAGATACAAGAGACCCAGTACTTC. It codes for CASRSGRGQIQETQYF.

This chain uses TRBV2 with TRBJ2-7; 9 bases agree with TRBD1. V was clipped by 7 bases and J by 0 bases; unmatched bases: 10. Germline CDR1 is SNHLY and CDR2 is FYNNEI. This CDR3 is built from 16 residues. The CDR3: CASNVPGQGTSYEQYF. The CDR3 DNA reads as TGTGCCAGCAATGTACCGGGACAGGGAACCTCCTACGAGCAGTACTTC.

DNA for the CDR3: TGTGCCAGCAGCTTAGCGGCCCCGGGACACCGCGTGGAGACCCAGTACTTC. Protein product: CASSLAAPGHRVETQYF. This chain links TRBV7-9 with TRBJ2-5; D is perhaps TRBD1 (6 bases). The CDR3 contains 17 residues. Germline loops: CDR1 SEHNR, CDR2 FQNEAQ (reference sequence). Trimming pared 0 bases from V and 5 bases from J, leaving 19 bases between. The entire variable domain, with the rest obtained from reference TRBV7-9 and TRBJ2-5, is as follows: DTGVSQNPRHKITKRGQNVTFRCDPISEHNRLYWYRQTLGQGPEFLTYFQNEAQLEKSRLLSDRFSAERPKGSFSTLEIQRTEQGDSAMYLCASSLAAPGHRVETQYFGPGTRLLVL.

The genes are TRBV4-1 and TRBJ2-1; 8 nucleotides agree with TRBD2. The CDR3 contains 19 residues. Germline V gene data show CDR1 as MGHRA and CDR2 as YSYEKL. Trimming removed 0 bases from V and 0 bases from J; junction bases left unmatched: 10. CDR3 in DNA: TGCGCCAGCAGCCAAGATTCGCTCCGCGGGAGGAACTCCTACAATGAGCAGTTCTTC. It specifies CASSQDSLRGRNSYNEQFF.

The chain employs TRBV28 and TRBJ1-1; possibly TRBD1 for D (6 bases). The germline gives CDR1 MDHEN, CDR2 SYDVKM. The CDR3 consists of 13 residues. The ends were cut back, 6 bases at V and 3 bases at J, with 11 bases in the middle. As DNA, the CDR3 is TGTGCCAGCAGAGCTAGGGGGGACACTGAAGCTTTCTTT. Amino acids: CASRARGDTEAFF.

The CDR3 reads CATEDSVNTEAFF. The CDR3, as DNA: TGTGCCACCGAGGACAGTGTGAACACTGAAGCTTTCTTT. This chain links TRBV28 with TRBJ1-1; a weak D match, TRBD1 (6 bases). The V and J ends lost 10 bases and 0 bases respectively, with 12 bases between them. The germline V gene encodes CDR1 MDHEN and CDR2 SYDVKM. The CDR3 consists of 13 residues.

This chain connects TRBV25-1 to TRBJ2-7; the D gene could be TRBD1 or TRBD2 (5 bases each). Germline V CDR1 and CDR2: MGHDK, SYGVNS. The length of the CDR3 is 13 residues. Trimming removed 5 bases at V and 3 bases at J, with 11 bases between. The CDR3 here is CASSRGDDYEQYF. The DNA for the CDR3 is TGTGCCAGCAGTAGAGGGGATGACTACGAGCAGTACTTC.